This TCR beta chain originates from a study of T-cell memory formation after mild COVID-19. Whole-study context: TCR clusters were mostly confined to one donor each.

MiXCR was run by TCRdb on the 5' RACE reads, yielding one entry per CDR3 protein. The sample has around 340,000 distinct CDR3 sequences; over 13% are singletons. Trimming pared 1 base from V and 1 base from J, leaving 7 bases between. Germline V gene lookup returns CDR1 DFQATT and CDR2 SNEGSKA (reference sequence). The CDR3 has 13 residues. Only a few counts were recorded for this clonotype. V gene TRBV20-1 combines with J gene TRBJ2-5; D is unresolved. Source material: PBMCs or a T cell subset sorted from them (not recorded which). The TCR sequence derives from a man aged 18 to 29 who had mild COVID-19 (a few samples of this study predate the infection). Cell type and time point are not known. As DNA, the CDR3 is TGCAGTGCTAGAGCCGCGGCCCAAGAGACCCAGTACTTC. Translation gives CSARAAAQETQYF.